The following is a TCR beta chain sequence with its context. Its antigen is still unknown. Base qualities were left out, and no much larger clone turns up one base away. This specimen belongs to a study of T-cell memory formation after mild COVID-19 (TCRdb year 2021). At the level of the whole study: TCR sequence clusters from the two donors were found to be largely donor specific. T-cell clones expanding and contracting after mild COVID-19 in two donors were tracked by longitudinal TCRalpha and TCRbeta repertoire sequencing. Two young, previously healthy adult volunteers, one female and one male, were included in the cohort. Overall study outcomes, separate from this receptor: Some responding clones were found in pre-infection memory, which suggests that pre-existing cross-reactive memory T cells took part in the SARS-CoV-2 response. The study covered only a couple of mild cases, and larger cohorts including severe cases with pre-infection samples were considered necessary. SARS-CoV-2 specificity was not confirmed for the second-wave clones peaking on day 37. Contracting CD4+ clones appeared mostly in the CM and EM memory subsets, whereas CD8+ clones were enriched in EMRA. Clones contracting from day 15 to 85 had balanced CD4/CD8 phenotypes, while a second wave expanding from day 15 to 37 was biased towards CD4+.

Ficoll-Paque density gradient centrifugation was the method used to isolate PBMCs. The sequencer listed for this sample is Illumina NovaSeq 6000. TCRalpha and TCRbeta cDNA libraries were constructed by 5'RACE with constant-segment primers, with sample barcodes and unique molecular identifiers being introduced. Trizol reagent was used to extract RNA from every sample. Amplification of the libraries took two PCR steps, and the second step added a second sample barcode plus Illumina TruSeq adapters. Sequencing of libraries was performed on an Illumina NovaSeq with 2 x 150 bp paired-end reads. The published analysis was carried out like this. The reads were demultiplexed and collapsed into UMI-guided consensus sequences using migec v1.2.7. Using mixcr v2.1.11, UMI consensuses were aligned to TRA and TRB V and J templates and then assembled into clonotypes. A clonotype was counted as expanded or contracted only if both edgeR and NoisET called the change significant, with noise models trained on biological replicates. For edgeR calls, the cutoffs were a false discovery rate-adjusted p below 0.01 and a log2 fold-change threshold of 1. PCA with hierarchical clustering of max-normalized trajectories of the 1000 most abundant clonotypes was used as exploratory dynamics analysis. Each responding clone was given a CD4 or CD8 phenotype based on the CD4+ and CD8+ repertoires, which had been sequenced separately. TCRdb cleaned the public reads at Q25 with fastp, built clones with MiXCR and kept in-frame beta chains. Identical CDR3 proteins give one entry, which carries the most common genes and DNA. These V and J calls are TCRdb output, not the study's own analysis. The sample includes fewer than 250,000 distinct CDR3 sequences, with 15% observed a single time. The ten top clones hold 2.1% of the sample.

Sequencing was carried out using PBMCs or a T cell subset sorted from them (not recorded which). The source of this sequence is an adult woman who had mild COVID-19 (a few samples of this study predate the infection). The sample titles of this study are shuffled in the database, so cell type and time point are left out; the donor was told from shared clones.

The nucleotide sequence reads as follows: TGCAGTGCTAGAGCGGGCCTGGGACTAGCGGGGAAAGAGACCCAGTACTTC. It codes for CSARAGLGLAGKETQYF. In this chain, TRBV20-1 is recombined with TRBJ2-5; 13 bases in the middle match TRBD2. Measured from the cysteine to the phenylalanine, the CDR3 is 17 residues long. The entry retains the CDR3 DNA only, 51 bases that are in frame from base 1. Ends trimmed: V by 1 base, J by 3 bases; bases unmatched to a gene: 8. For CDR1 and CDR2, the germline V gene (reference sequence) lists DFQATT and SNEGSKA.